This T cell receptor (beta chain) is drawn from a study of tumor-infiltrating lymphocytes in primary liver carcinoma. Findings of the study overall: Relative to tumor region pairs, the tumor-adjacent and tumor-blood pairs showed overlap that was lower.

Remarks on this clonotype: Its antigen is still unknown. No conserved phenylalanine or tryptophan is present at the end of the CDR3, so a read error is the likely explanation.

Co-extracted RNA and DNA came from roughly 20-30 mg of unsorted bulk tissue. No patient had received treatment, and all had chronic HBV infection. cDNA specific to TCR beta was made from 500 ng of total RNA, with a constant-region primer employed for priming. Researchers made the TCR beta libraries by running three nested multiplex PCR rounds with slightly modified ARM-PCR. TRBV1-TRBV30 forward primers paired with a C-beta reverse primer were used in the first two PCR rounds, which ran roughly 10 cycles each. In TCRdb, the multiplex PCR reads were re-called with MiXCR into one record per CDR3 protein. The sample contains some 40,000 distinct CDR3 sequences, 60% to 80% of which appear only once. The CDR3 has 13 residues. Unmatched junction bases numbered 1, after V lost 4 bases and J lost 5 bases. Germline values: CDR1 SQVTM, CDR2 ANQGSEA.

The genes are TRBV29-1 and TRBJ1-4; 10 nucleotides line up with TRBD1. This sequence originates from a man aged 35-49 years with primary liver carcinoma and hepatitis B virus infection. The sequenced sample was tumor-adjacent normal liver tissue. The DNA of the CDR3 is TGCAGCGTTGGGGGACAGGGGAATGAAAAACTGTTTTAT. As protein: CSVGGQGNEKLFY.